A selection of T cell receptor beta chains follows, all from one sample in a study of OX40 agonist ivuxolimab in advanced cancers. TCRdb's table, derived via immunoSEQ multiplex PCR, lists solely in-frame clones and lacks some. The repertoire has some 80,000 clones, 94% of them found once; the top ten carry roughly 21%. This material consisted of CD4+ or CD8+ T cells sorted from blood, taken in a trial of the OX40 agonist ivuxolimab. The source of these receptors is an adult with an advanced solid tumor such as melanoma, head and neck, liver or kidney cancer. Both conserved end residues are part of each CDR3. The order of the fields is V gene, J gene, CDR3 protein.

TRBV9	TRBJ2-1	CASSPGWGAPDPYNEQFF
TRBV4-1	TRBJ2-1	CASSQEDRVPYNEQFF
TRBV6-5	TRBJ2-7	CASSLGSQVYEQYF
TRBV11-2	TRBJ2-7	CASSPDPPRDEQYF
TRBV28	TRBJ1-3	CASSPGGGNTIYF
TRBV10-2	TRBJ1-2	CASSEGPILGNYGYTF
TRBV10-3	TRBJ2-5	CAISSTGGGYQETQYF
TRBV18	TRBJ2-7	CASSPPGASYEQYF
TRBV7-9	TRBJ1-5	CASSSLNQPQHF
TRBV6-1	TRBJ2-7	CASIGGPYEQYF